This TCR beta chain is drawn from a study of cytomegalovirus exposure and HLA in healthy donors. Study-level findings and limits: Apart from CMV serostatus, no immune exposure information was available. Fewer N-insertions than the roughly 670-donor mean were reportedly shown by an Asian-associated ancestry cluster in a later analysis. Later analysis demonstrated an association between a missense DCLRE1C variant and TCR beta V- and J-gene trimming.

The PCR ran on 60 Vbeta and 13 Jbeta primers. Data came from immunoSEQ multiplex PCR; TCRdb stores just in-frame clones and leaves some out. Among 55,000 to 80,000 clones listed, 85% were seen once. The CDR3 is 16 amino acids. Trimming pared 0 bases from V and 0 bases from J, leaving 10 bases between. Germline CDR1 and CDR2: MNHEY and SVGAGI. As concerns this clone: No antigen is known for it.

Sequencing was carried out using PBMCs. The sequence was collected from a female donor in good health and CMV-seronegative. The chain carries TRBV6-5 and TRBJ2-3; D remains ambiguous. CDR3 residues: CASSYSLSSSTDTQYF. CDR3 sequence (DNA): TGTGCCAGCAGTTACTCTCTATCCTCTAGCACAGATACGCAGTATTTT.